The following is a T cell receptor beta chain sequence with its context. The record originates from a study of OX40 agonist ivuxolimab in advanced cancers. The CDR3 contains 15 residues. The germline V gene encodes CDR1 ENHRY and CDR2 SYGVKD. The V end lost 11 bases, the J end lost 0 bases, and 17 bases lay between the germline ends. Generated by immunoSEQ multiplex PCR, the TCRdb table keeps only in-frame clones and is missing some. The table includes tens of thousands of clones, about 86% detected once. The chain combines TRBV10-3 with TRBJ2-1; possible D gene TRBD2, 5 bases. The clonotype was recovered from an adult with an advanced solid tumor such as melanoma, head and neck, liver or kidney cancer. The sequences come from CD4+ or CD8+ T cells sorted from blood, collected in a trial of the OX40 agonist ivuxolimab. In nucleotides, the CDR3 is TGTGCCTACGCGGTCGGACTCTCCTCCTACAATGAGCAGTTCTTC. This sequence encodes CAYAVGLSSYNEQFF.